This entry lists 24 T cell receptor beta chains sequenced from one sample in a study of response to subunit inactivated influenza vaccine. TCRdb re-called the RT-PCR reads with MiXCR, one entry per CDR3 protein. The sample lists some 600,000 distinct CDR3 sequences; around 15% were seen once. Here the sequenced sample was PBMCs from blood, taken less than 15 days before vaccination. These TCRs come from a man in his fifties or sixties who received an inactivated influenza vaccine.

The V call is TRBV9, the J call TRBJ2-4; D possibly corresponds to TRBD1 (6 bases). The CDR3 runs 15 residues. V was clipped by 2 bases and J by 0 bases, with 9 bases between them. Germline CDR1 is SGDLS and CDR2 is YYNGEE. The CDR3 DNA is TGTGCCAGCAGCGTGGGACAATTAGCCAAAAACATTCAGTACTTC. It translates to CASSVGQLAKNIQYF. The entire variable domain, with the rest obtained from reference TRBV9 and TRBJ2-4, is as follows: DSGVTQTPKHLITATGQRVTLRCSPRSGDLSVYWYQQSLDQGLQFLIQYYNGEERAKGNILERFSAQQFPDLHSELNLSSLELGDSALYFCASSVGQLAKNIQYFGAGTRLSVL.

The CDR3 bases are TGTGCCAGCAGCCAAGATTCTACAGGGGTACAGCCCCAGCATTTT. Encoded protein: CASSQDSTGVQPQHF. The J gene is TRBJ1-5, the V gene TRBV3-1; 7 bases line up with TRBD1. The V segment lost 0 bases and the J segment 7 bases; nucleotides outside the gene matches: 6. Germline V gives CDR1 LGHDT, CDR2 YNNKEL (reference sequence). There are 15 residues in the CDR3.

The V call is TRBV4-3, the J call TRBJ1-5; TRBD1 aligns across 7 bases. Germline V CDR1 and CDR2: LGHNA, YSLEER. V was clipped by 0 bases and J by 5 bases; unmatched bases: 7. There are 16 residues in the CDR3. The CDR3 DNA follows: TGCGCCAGCAGCCAAGAACGGGTGGGACAGCATCAGCCCCAGCATTTT. Its translation is CASSQERVGQHQPQHF.

Many counts were recorded for this clonotype. This rearrangement joins TRBV29-1 to TRBJ1-1; a possible D gene is TRBD1 (6 bases). This CDR3 is 19 amino acids long. The germline gives CDR1 SQVTM, CDR2 ANQGSEA. With 0 bases removed from V and 0 bases from J, the gap between germline ends came to 23 bases. CDR3: CSVEDLISSRGDMNTEAFF. CDR3 in DNA: TGCAGCGTTGAAGATCTGATATCGAGTAGAGGGGACATGAACACTGAAGCTTTCTTT.

The rearrangement uses TRBV4-2 and TRBJ2-7; no definite D call. CDR1 LGHNA and CDR2 YNFKEQ come from the germline V gene. The CDR3 covers 13 residues. V was shortened by 4 bases and J by 9 bases, with 16 bases between the two germline ends. The CDR3 loop is CASSPGLPYWQYF. CDR3 nucleotides: TGTGCCAGCAGCCCCGGTCTGCCCTACTGGCAGTACTTC.

The chain is built from TRBV12-3 or TRBV12-4 and TRBJ2-7; D is unresolved. The length of the CDR3 is 21 residues. V was cut by 3 bases and J by 4 bases, with 34 bases left in between. The CDR3 loop reads CASSFDISVTEGFQPPYEQYF. CDR3 nucleotides: TGTGCCAGCAGTTTCGATATTTCTGTTACGGAAGGATTCCAACCCCCTTACGAGCAGTACTTC.

This clonotype was counted between two and nine times. The chain is built from TRBV10-3 and TRBJ2-2; TRBD1 is a possible D gene (6 bases). Trimming removed 6 bases at V and 0 bases at J, with 11 bases between. The CDR3 extends over 15 amino acids. Germline V gene lookup returns CDR1 ENHRY and CDR2 SYGVKD. DNA of the CDR3: TGTGCCATCAGGACAGGCACCTCGAACACCGGGGAGCTGTTTTTT. It yields the protein CAIRTGTSNTGELFF.

This clonotype has at least ten counts. This chain links TRBV27 with TRBJ1-2, with 8 nucleotides matching TRBD1. The CDR3 is 19 amino acids. V lost 0 bases, J lost 4 bases, and 16 bases stayed unmatched. Looked up from germline, CDR1 is MNHEY and CDR2 is SMNVEV (reference sequence). The CDR3 is CASSLSSRQGARAGYGYTF. For the CDR3, the DNA is TGTGCCAGCAGTTTATCATCCCGGCAGGGGGCGCGGGCTGGCTATGGCTACACCTTC.

The chain combines TRBV6-5 with TRBJ1-4; D remains unclear. Germline lookup yields CDR1 MNHEY and CDR2 SVGAGI. Trimming took off 3 bases at V and 8 bases at J, with 16 bases between the two ends. The CDR3 spans 15 residues. CDR3 loop: CASSYAGEASEKLFF. CDR3 DNA sequence: TGTGCCAGCAGTTATGCGGGCGAGGCAAGCGAAAAACTGTTTTTT.

V is TRBV18 and J is TRBJ2-2; 7 nucleotides line up with TRBD1. Looked up from germline, CDR1 is KGHSH and CDR2 is LQKENI. CDR3 length: 15 residues. Unmatched junction bases numbered 10, after V lost 6 bases and J lost 6 bases. The CDR3 DNA is TGTGCCAGCTCTCTCAACGAGGGGGCCCCCGGGGAGCTGTTTTTT. Translated: CASSLNEGAPGELFF.

This rearrangement joins TRBV29-1 to TRBJ2-3; 11 bases line up with TRBD1. Germline V gene data show CDR1 as SQVTM and CDR2 as ANQGSEA. Trimming removed 4 bases from V and 5 bases from J; junction bases left unmatched: 8. The CDR3 length is 15 residues. This chain's CDR3 is CSVASLGQGGDTQYF. Here the CDR3 DNA reads TGCAGCGTTGCCAGCCTGGGACAGGGGGGAGATACGCAGTATTTT.

This CDR3 is CASSLGLAGGPRTDTQYF. The CDR3 DNA reads TGTGCCAGCAGCTTAGGTCTAGCGGGGGGACCCCGCACAGATACGCAGTATTTT. This rearrangement joins TRBV7-6 to TRBJ2-3; TRBD2 aligns across 11 bases. Germline V CDR1 and CDR2: SGHVS, FNYEAQ. Trimming took 1 base from V and 1 from J; bases not matched to a gene: 7. The length of the CDR3 is 18 residues.

This clonotype was observed a handful of times. The V gene is TRBV3-1, the J gene TRBJ2-4; D not resolved. Trimming removed 1 base from V and 0 bases from J, with 7 bases in between. The germline CDR1 and CDR2 sequences are LGHDT and YNNKEL (reference sequence). This CDR3 is 15 amino acids long. Written as DNA, the CDR3 is TGTGCCAGCAGCCAAGCCATGATAGCCAAAAACATTCAGTACTTC. It encodes CASSQAMIAKNIQYF.

This clonotype was counted many times. The chain uses TRBV25-1 and TRBJ1-2; D gene ambiguous. The CDR3 runs to 11 residues. V shed 3 bases and J shed 6 bases, with 5 bases lying between them. CDR1 and CDR2 from the germline V gene are MGHDK and SYGVNS. In nucleotides, the CDR3 is TGTGCCAGCAGTGATCTCCATGGCTACACCTTC. It yields the protein CASSDLHGYTF.

Only a few counts were recorded for this clonotype. The chain couples TRBV5-1 to TRBJ1-1; D is perhaps TRBD1 (5 bases). The germline V gene has CDR1 SGHRS and CDR2 YFSETQ. V was cut by 4 bases and J by 4 bases, with 14 bases left in between. There are 14 residues in the CDR3. For the CDR3, the DNA is TGCGCCAGCAGCGTGGACACCCGGGGCACTGAAGCTTTCTTT. As protein: CASSVDTRGTEAFF.

This clonotype was seen a few times. The V gene is TRBV20-1, the J gene TRBJ1-1, with 10 bases matching TRBD1. The ends lost 6 bases at V and 11 bases at J; junction bases unmatched: 6. Germline V gene sequence: CDR1 DFQATT, CDR2 SNEGSKA (reference sequence). The CDR3 length is 11 residues. CDR3 region: CSAGDRGGAFF. The CDR3 DNA reads TGCAGTGCCGGGGACAGGGGTGGGGCTTTCTTT.

The chain's CDR3 is CASSLIGITGELFF. The CDR3 DNA follows: TGTGCCAGCAGCTTGATAGGGATCACCGGGGAGCTGTTTTTT. This rearrangement joins TRBV11-2 to TRBJ2-2; no clear D gene. Trimming stripped 3 bases from V and 4 bases from J, with 9 bases between. Germline values: CDR1 SGHAT, CDR2 FQNNGV. This CDR3 comprises 14 residues.

This clonotype was counted only a few times. V gene TRBV20-1 combines with J gene TRBJ2-3; D is unclear. CDR3 length equals 13 residues. Germline CDR1 DFQATT, CDR2 SNEGSKA (reference sequence). Trimming took 0 bases from V and 4 from J, leaving 8 bases between them. The CDR3 region is CSARDFSSDTQYF. DNA for the CDR3: TGCAGTGCTAGAGACTTCAGCTCAGATACGCAGTATTTT.

This clonotype was found a few times. The chain employs TRBV7-2 and TRBJ2-1, with 8 bases identical to TRBD1. Trimming cost V 5 bases and J 4 bases; bases outside gene matches: 13. The CDR3 consists of 17 residues. Germline lookup yields CDR1 SGHTA and CDR2 FQGNSA. Here the CDR3 reads CASSHDLQGATYNEQFF. Written as DNA, the CDR3 is TGTGCCAGCAGCCACGACCTCCAGGGGGCGACGTACAATGAGCAGTTCTTC.

A few counts support this clonotype. The rearrangement uses TRBV4-2 and TRBJ2-7; TRBD2 agrees at 10 bases. This CDR3 spans 13 amino acids. The germline V gene has CDR1 LGHNA and CDR2 YNFKEQ. V lost 1 base, J lost 7 bases, and 1 base stayed unmatched. This CDR3 reads CASSQATSGEQYF. The CDR3 DNA reads as TGTGCCAGCAGCCAAGCGACTAGCGGGGAGCAGTACTTC.

The chain couples TRBV29-1 to TRBJ2-1; D not resolved. The CDR3 totals 14 residues. Germline V gene lookup returns CDR1 SQVTM and CDR2 ANQGSEA. V was cut by 1 base and J by 0 bases, with 7 bases left in between. CDR3 nucleotide sequence: TGCAGCGTTGAAGGGGCGAGCTCCTACAATGAGCAGTTCTTC. It yields the protein CSVEGASSYNEQFF.

This clonotype was observed at least ten times. The chain links TRBV12-3 or TRBV12-4 to TRBJ1-1; D may be TRBD1 (6 bases). This CDR3 spans 15 amino acids. V was cut by 6 bases and J by 0 bases, with 14 bases left in between. CDR3 bases: TGTGCCAGCAGCCCCCATGGGACAATGAACACTGAAGCTTTCTTT. Translating it yields CASSPHGTMNTEAFF.

This clonotype was picked up a small number of times. This chain connects TRBV6-2 or TRBV6-3 to TRBJ2-3; TRBD1 matches at 7 bases. The germline V gene has CDR1 MNHEY and CDR2 SVGEGT. The CDR3 loop spans 18 amino acids. Trimming removed 0 bases from V and 4 bases from J; junction bases left unmatched: 13. In DNA form, the CDR3 reads TGTGCCAGCAGTTACTCCCCGGGACAGATCCCTTGGTCAGATACGCAGTATTTT. It yields the protein CASSYSPGQIPWSDTQYF.

In the case of this clonotype: A read error may produce the germline difference seen at one junction end. The V gene is TRBV5-1, the J gene TRBJ2-7, with 7 bases lining up with TRBD1. Germline loops: CDR1 SGHRS, CDR2 YFSETQ. This CDR3 contains 14 residues. In DNA, the CDR3 is TGCGCCAGCAGCCCAGTGGGACAGAGCTCCTACTCAAACTTC. Translation gives CASSPVGQSSYSNF.